This T cell receptor (beta chain) was recorded in a study of control samples from healthy donors and cancer patients. The V gene lost 5 bases and the J gene lost 4 bases, with 11 bases spanning the gap. CDR3 length equals 13 residues. Germline-derived CDR1 and CDR2 are MNHEY and SMNVEV (reference sequence). Data came from immunoSEQ multiplex PCR; TCRdb stores just in-frame clones and leaves some out. The table has about 160,000 clones, approximately 94% seen once. The chain employs TRBV27 and TRBJ1-2; tentative D call: TRBD1 (6 bases). The TCR comes from a man aged 60-69 years with colorectal cancer. Sequenced material: PBMCs. The CDR3 spells CASSPSGAYGYTF. Written as DNA, the CDR3 is TGTGCCAGCAGTCCATCAGGGGCCTATGGCTACACCTTC.